Each of the 22 T cell receptor beta chains below was sequenced from the same sample in a study of blood T cell repertoires in COVID-19 (dated by TCRdb to 2018 to 2021). Libraries were made using the immunoSEQ multiplex PCR assay. TCRdb carries this immuneACCESS record with in-frame sequences only. Its versions omit some clonotypes, under half of them owing to an unresolved V gene in the studies checked, with the rest unexplained. The sample table holds 200,000 to 250,000 clones, of which more than 75% were seen once. Of the sample, around 0.96% is held by the ten largest clones. Sequenced sample: peripheral blood. The receptors stem from a man in his forties with acute or convalescent COVID-19.

This chain connects TRBV5-1 to TRBJ2-1; D is uncertain. Trimming removed 5 bases from V and 4 bases from J, with 10 bases in between. The CDR3 covers 13 residues. CDR1 is SGHRS, CDR2 YFSETQ, per germline. This CDR3 is CASRVSGYNEQFF. In nucleotides, the CDR3 is TGCGCCAGCAGAGTCTCAGGTTACAATGAGCAGTTCTTC.

The V call is TRBV18, the J call TRBJ1-2; 9 nucleotides agree with TRBD1. Germline loops: CDR1 KGHSH, CDR2 LQKENI. This CDR3 has 16 residues. Trimming at V came to 0 bases and at J to 3 bases, leaving 5 bases not matched to a gene. CDR3 coding DNA: TGTGCCAGCTCACCACCTGTGGGGACAGGGTACTATGGCTACACCTTC. Protein sequence: CASSPPVGTGYYGYTF. The full variable domain, its missing parts supplied by reference TRBV18 and TRBJ1-2, is NAGVMQNPRHLVRRRGQEARLRCSPMKGHSHVYWYRQLPEEGLKFMVYLQKENIIDESGMPKERFSAEFPKEGPSILRIQQVVRGDSAAYFCASSPPVGTGYYGYTFGSGTRLTVV.

This chain connects TRBV5-1 to TRBJ2-3; 9 bases fit TRBD1. The junction had 1 base not matched to a gene; V was cut back by 2 bases and J by 0 bases. The CDR3 length is 15 residues. The germline V gene encodes CDR1 SGHRS and CDR2 YFSETQ. The CDR3 sequence: CASSLQGASTDTQYF. CDR3 nucleotide sequence: TGCGCCAGCAGCTTACAGGGGGCTAGCACAGATACGCAGTATTTT.

The chain joins TRBV5-1 to TRBJ1-1, with 8 bases fitting TRBD1. The V segment lost 4 bases and the J segment 6 bases; nucleotides outside the gene matches: 5. The CDR3 runs 13 residues. CDR1 and CDR2 (germline): SGHRS, YFSETQ. In DNA, the CDR3 is TGCGCCAGCAGCGGGGACAGGATTTCTGAAGCTTTCTTT. This encodes CASSGDRISEAFF.

This chain joins TRBV28 and TRBJ1-2, with no clear D. Trimming cost V 3 bases and J 6 bases, with 5 bases left between them. CDR1 and CDR2 (germline): MDHEN, SYDVKM. This CDR3 is built from 11 residues. CDR3 loop: CASSLTHGYTF. The CDR3 DNA follows: TGTGCCAGCAGTTTGACTCATGGCTACACCTTC.

The V call is TRBV25-1, the J call TRBJ1-1, with D possibly matching TRBD1 (6 bases). This CDR3 has 15 amino acids. V lost 5 bases and J lost 3, with 16 bases in between. Germline V gene lookup returns CDR1 MGHDK and CDR2 SYGVNS. DNA for the CDR3: TGTGCCAGCAGTTGGGGGCAGGGGATGTACACTGAAGCTTTCTTT. Translating it yields CASSWGQGMYTEAFF.

This CDR3 reads CASSPTGGNSPLHF. CDR3 nucleotides: TGTGCCAGCAGCCCTACAGGGGGGAATTCACCCCTCCACTTT. This rearrangement joins TRBV6-6 to TRBJ1-6; the match to TRBD1 covers 8 bases. J gave up 7 bases and V 6 bases, and 5 bases lay outside the gene matches. The CDR3 runs 14 residues. Germline V gene data show CDR1 as MNHNY and CDR2 as SVGAGI (reference sequence).

This chain joins TRBV27 and TRBJ2-7, with D maybe TRBD1 (5 bases). The CDR3 covers 14 residues. Trimming left V 2 bases short and J 7 bases short, with 15 bases between. Germline V gives CDR1 MNHEY, CDR2 SMNVEV (reference sequence). The CDR3 spells CASSLRQGHGEQYF. For the CDR3, the DNA is TGTGCCAGCAGTTTACGGCAGGGTCACGGGGAGCAGTACTTC.

The chain recombines TRBV6-2 or TRBV6-3 with TRBJ2-2; 7 positions match TRBD1. The CDR3 loop spans 14 amino acids. V gave up 5 bases and J gave up 5 bases; unmatched junction bases: 5. The germline gives CDR1 MNHEY, CDR2 SVGEGT. The CDR3: CASSLEQGTGELFF. CDR3 nucleotide sequence: TGTGCCAGCAGTCTAGAACAGGGGACCGGGGAGCTGTTTTTT.

The rearrangement joins TRBV7-2 to TRBJ2-7, with 9 bases fitting TRBD2. The germline V gene encodes CDR1 SGHTA and CDR2 FQGNSA. V trimming: 6 bases; J trimming: 4 bases; junction bases outside the gene matches: 10. The CDR3 has 15 residues. The CDR3 sequence: CASSSPGAGGYEQYF. The CDR3 DNA is TGTGCCAGCAGTTCCCCAGGTGCGGGGGGGTACGAGCAGTACTTC.

V gene TRBV2 combines with J gene TRBJ1-5; no firm D call. CDR1 SNHLY and CDR2 FYNNEI come from the germline V gene. The CDR3 is 14 residues long. With 6 bases removed from V and 4 bases from J, the gap between germline ends came to 13 bases. DNA of the CDR3: TGTGCCAGCAGACTAGGGATTTTAAATCAGCCCCAGCATTTT. Encoded protein: CASRLGILNQPQHF. The variable domain in full, completed from reference TRBV2 and TRBJ1-5, reads EPEVTQTPSHQVTQMGQEVILRCVPISNHLYFYWYRQILGQKVEFLVSFYNNEISEKSEIFDDQFSVERPDGSNFTLKIRSTKLEDSAMYFCASRLGILNQPQHFGDGTRLSIL.

V and J are TRBV7-2 and TRBJ1-1; D is unresolved. The CDR3 extends over 13 amino acids. Trimming removed 2 bases from V and 5 bases from J, with 9 bases in between. Germline V gene data show CDR1 as SGHTA and CDR2 as FQGNSA. CDR3 protein: CASSLSRVTEAFF. DNA of the CDR3: TGTGCCAGCAGCTTATCGCGGGTGACTGAAGCTTTCTTT.

The rearrangement joins TRBV5-1 to TRBJ1-2, with D maybe TRBD1 (6 bases). The germline V and J ends were trimmed by 4 bases and 10 bases, with 20 bases remaining between them. Germline V CDR1 and CDR2: SGHRS, YFSETQ. CDR3 length: 14 amino acids. The CDR3, as DNA: TGCGCCAGCAGCCAGCAGCTACAGGGAGAAGACTACACCTTC. This gives the protein CASSQQLQGEDYTF.

Only one count was recorded for this clone. The chain uses TRBV7-9 and TRBJ1-6; no definite D call. From germline, CDR1 is SEHNR and CDR2 FQNEAQ (reference sequence). The CDR3 contains 12 residues. Trimming left V 8 bases short and J 10 bases short, with 12 bases between. The CDR3 bases are TGTGCCAGCCAAAAAGAGCCGTCACCCCTCCACTTT. The encoded protein is CASQKEPSPLHF.

The gene calls are TRBV14 and TRBJ2-7; 8 bases map to TRBD1. Germline CDR1 reads SGHDN; CDR2 reads FVKESK. The CDR3 extends over 14 amino acids. The junction had 9 bases not matched to a gene; V was cut back by 4 bases and J by 7 bases. The CDR3: CASSPGTGSFEQYF. The CDR3 DNA follows: TGTGCCAGCAGCCCAGGGACAGGCTCCTTTGAGCAGTACTTC. Full variable domain (missing parts from reference TRBV14 and TRBJ2-7): EAGVTQFPSHSVIEKGQTVTLRCDPISGHDNLYWYRRVMGKEIKFLLHFVKESKQDESGMPNNRFLAERTGGTYSTLKVQPAELEDSGVYFCASSPGTGSFEQYFGPGTRLTVT.

This chain connects TRBV3-1 (or the pseudogene TRBV3-2) to TRBJ1-1; D is unresolved. The CDR3 is 16 residues long. CDR1 LGHDT and CDR2 YNNKEL come from the germline V gene (reference sequence). Trimming shortened V by 1 base and J by 3 bases, and 15 bases separated the two germline ends. The CDR3 bases are TGTGCCAGCAGCCAAGGGGCGCGGGGTTTGGACACTGAAGCTTTCTTT. Translated, it gives CASSQGARGLDTEAFF.

This clone appeared a single time. The chain links TRBV7-3 to TRBJ2-1; no firm D call. V lost 1 base and J lost 7, with 11 bases in between. The CDR3 loop spans 14 amino acids. Germline V gene data show CDR1 as SGHTA and CDR2 as FQGTGA. The CDR3 loop reads CASSLRLAGNEQFF. Written as DNA, the CDR3 is TGTGCCAGCAGCTTAAGATTGGCCGGGAATGAGCAGTTCTTC.

V gene TRBV7-2 combines with J gene TRBJ2-2; 8 nucleotides line up with TRBD2. Unmatched junction bases numbered 9, after V lost 1 base and J lost 5 bases. Germline lookup yields CDR1 SGHTA and CDR2 FQGNSA. The CDR3 extends over 17 amino acids. The CDR3 loop is CASSLEAGTRRTGELFF. The CDR3 coding sequence is TGTGCCAGCAGCTTAGAGGCGGGGACTAGAAGGACCGGGGAGCTGTTTTTT.

CDR3 in DNA: TGTGCCAGCAGGAAAGGCGGGACAGGGTACCAAGGCTACACCTTC. It translates to CASRKGGTGYQGYTF. The V call is TRBV6-5, the J call TRBJ1-2; TRBD1 agrees at 9 bases. The V gene end was trimmed by 6 bases and the J gene end by 8 bases; junction bases not matched to a gene: 13. The CDR3 runs to 15 residues. Germline CDR1 and CDR2: MNHEY and SVGAGI.

The chain's CDR3 is CASSAGTGQPQHF. CDR3 DNA sequence: TGTGCCAGCTCGGCCGGGACAGGTCAGCCCCAGCATTTT. The rearrangement uses TRBV18 and TRBJ1-5, with 8 bases identical to TRBD1. The CDR3 sequence is 13 residues long. CDR1 KGHSH and CDR2 LQKENI come from the germline V gene. V shed 6 bases, J shed 6 bases, and the junction held 4 bases outside the gene matches.

The chain is built from TRBV2 and TRBJ2-2, with 9 bases that match TRBD1. Germline assignment: CDR1 SNHLY and CDR2 FYNNEI. The CDR3 has 15 residues. The junction had 4 bases not matched to a gene; V was cut back by 6 bases and J by 2 bases. The CDR3 DNA sequence: TGTGCCAGCAGCCAGGGACAGGGTAACACCGGGGAGCTGTTTTTT. It translates to CASSQGQGNTGELFF.

CDR3 sequence reads: CASSYAIFDGTEAFF. As DNA, the CDR3 is TGTGCCAGCAGTTACGCGATATTTGATGGCACTGAAGCTTTCTTT. The rearrangement links TRBV6-5 to TRBJ1-1; D unclear. The CDR3 runs to 15 residues. In germline, CDR1 is MNHEY, CDR2 SVGAGI. Trimming shortened V by 2 bases and J by 4 bases, and 14 bases separated the two germline ends.